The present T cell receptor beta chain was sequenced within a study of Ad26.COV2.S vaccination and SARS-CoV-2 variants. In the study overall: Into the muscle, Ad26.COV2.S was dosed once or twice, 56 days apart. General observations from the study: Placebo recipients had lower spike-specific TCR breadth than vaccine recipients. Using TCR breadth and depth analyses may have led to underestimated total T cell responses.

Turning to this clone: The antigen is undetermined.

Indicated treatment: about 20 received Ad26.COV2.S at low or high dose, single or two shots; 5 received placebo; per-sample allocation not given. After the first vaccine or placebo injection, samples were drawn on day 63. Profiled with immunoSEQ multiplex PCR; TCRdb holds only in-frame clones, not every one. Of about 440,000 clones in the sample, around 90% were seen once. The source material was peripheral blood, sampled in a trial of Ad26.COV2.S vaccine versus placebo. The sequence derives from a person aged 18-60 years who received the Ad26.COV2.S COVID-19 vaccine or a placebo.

The CDR3 reads CASSGVGPAGYNEQFF. In DNA form, the CDR3 reads TGCGCCAGCAGCGGGGTGGGGCCCGCGGGGTACAATGAGCAGTTCTTC. The chain is built from TRBV5-1 and TRBJ2-1, with a tentative D call TRBD2 (6 bases). The V and J ends lost 4 bases and 4 bases respectively, with 18 bases between them. Germline loops: CDR1 SGHRS, CDR2 YFSETQ. CDR3 length equals 16 residues.